A selection of T cell receptor beta chains follows, all from one sample in a study of T cells after yellow fever vaccination. A single record per CDR3 protein comes from TCRdb applying MiXCR to the 5' RACE reads. The table has some 670,000 distinct CDR3 sequences, 12% seen once. The sample consisted of PBMCs, taken on the day of the yellow fever booster vaccination. The receptors stem from a man aged 25-45 years who received the YFV17D yellow fever vaccine. CDR3s leave out the opening cysteine and the closing phenylalanine or tryptophan.

TRBV20-1	TRBJ2-3	CARDWTGTGITDAQY
TRBV7-2	TRBJ2-2	ASTLRGSSGRAGELF
TRBV7-9	TRBJ2-7	ASSLVGVSEQY
TRBV7-2	TRBJ2-1	ASSRASGSYNEQF
TRBV7-2	TRBJ1-2	ASSAGTRGYT
TRBV5-5	TRBJ1-6	ASRTLGEHNSPLH
TRBV20-1	TRBJ1-5	SARAQDNQPQH
TRBV5-1	TRBJ2-1	ASSSTSGRSYNEQF
TRBV4-3	TRBJ2-1	ASSLRQGINEQF
TRBV20-1	TRBJ2-3	SARDRVLAGDGSTDTQY
TRBV5-1	TRBJ2-7	ASSRPAGGEQY
TRBV28	TRBJ2-7	ASSFRDYEQY
TRBV7-9	TRBJ2-7	ASSRGGDSYEQY
TRBV25-1	TRBJ2-1	ATGRWDEQF
TRBV10-3	TRBJ2-6	AISVGVTGVGANVLT
TRBV20-1	TRBJ2-7	SARLSGTLATEQY
TRBV7-2	TRBJ2-4	ASSSGLDIQY
TRBV5-6	TRBJ1-1	ASSSDGLMNTEAF
TRBV20-1	TRBJ2-6	SARQDSGANVLT
TRBV6-1	TRBJ1-5	ASSEDTSAGPQH
TRBV6-1	TRBJ2-2	ASSESGLAIGELF
TRBV19	TRBJ1-1	ASSATASTEAF
TRBV11-2	TRBJ2-1	ASSWHEQF
TRBV15	TRBJ1-2	ATSFRQGSPGGYT
TRBV3-1	TRBJ2-2	ASSQGQESGELF
TRBV20-1	TRBJ2-5	SARDNPGGGGETQY
TRBV3-1	TRBJ2-7	ASSSDTVYEQY
TRBV20-1	TRBJ1-1	SARDQTGNTEAF
TRBV3-1	TRBJ1-5	ASSLSAVSNQPQH
TRBV15	TRBJ2-7	ATSRGQGGYYEQY
TRBV7-9	TRBJ2-3	ASSLGTSGSRTDTQY
TRBV7-9	TRBJ1-5	ASSLGSAKNQPQH
TRBV11-2	TRBJ2-2	ASSLGIASGRVDTGELF
TRBV20-1	TRBJ1-5	SARGDPNQPQH
TRBV24-1	TRBJ2-3	ATSDSRSDTQY
TRBV7-9	TRBJ2-6	ASSFPQVEGANVLT
TRBV20-1	TRBJ2-7	SATSGVYEQY
TRBV7-2	TRBJ2-5	ASSLVASGKETQY
TRBV12-3/TRBV12-4	TRBJ1-6	ASSLRTGPNSPLH
TRBV20-1	TRBJ2-2	SARDSGGYTGELF
TRBV20-1	TRBJ2-2	SATPGQIPGELF
TRBV20-1	TRBJ2-3	SAFLAGSTDTQY